The rows below give T cell receptor beta chains drawn from one sample of a study of T-cell reconstitution after alpha-beta-depleted transplantation in children. One entry per CDR3 protein results from TCRdb running MiXCR on the PCR reads. The table has approximately 98,000 distinct CDR3 sequences, 5% to 8% seen once; the top ten hold 20% to 25%. Here the sequenced sample was PBMCs, mostly from graft donor cells, taken 360 days after TCRalphabeta/CD19-depleted stem cell transplant. The origin of the receptors is a male patient aged 2 to 10 who had a stem cell transplant for acute lymphoblastic leukemia, so the T cells may come from the graft donor. Both conserved end residues are part of each CDR3. D genes are given only for firm matches. Where a row states a size, it is once, few, many or the class of an expanded clone; other rows omit it.

TRBV6-2/TRBV6-3	NA	TRBJ2-1	many	TGTGCCATCCAAGCGGAGGTTTACAATGAGCAGTTCTTC	CAIQAEVYNEQFF
TRBV12-5	NA	TRBJ1-2	few	TGTGCTAGTGGTTTGGGGACGCTGCAGGGGCGAAACTATGGCTACACCTTC	CASGLGTLQGRNYGYTF
TRBV5-4	NA	TRBJ2-5	many	TGTGCCAGCAGCCTCGGGATCCAAGAGACCCAGTACTTC	CASSLGIQETQYF
TRBV9	NA	TRBJ1-6	NA	TGTGCCAGCAGCACCGGGAGTTCACCCCTCCACTTT	CASSTGSSPLHF
TRBV7-2	NA	TRBJ2-1	many	TGTGCCAGCAGCTTAGCCGGGTCCAGCTCCTACAATGAGCAGTTCTTC	CASSLAGSSSYNEQFF
TRBV27	NA	TRBJ1-5	many	TGTGCCAGCAGCCCCGGGGGTATCAATCAGCCCCAGCATTTT	CASSPGGINQPQHF
TRBV4-2	NA	TRBJ1-5	many	TGTGCCAGCAGCCAAGAGGGGGACGACAATCAGCCCCAGCATTTT	CASSQEGDDNQPQHF
TRBV4-3	TRBD2	TRBJ2-1	many	TGCGCCAGCAGCCAAGAACTAGCGGGGGGCTTGCGGTACAATGAGCAGTTCTTC	CASSQELAGGLRYNEQFF
TRBV4-3	NA	TRBJ2-5	many	TGCGCCAGCAGCCAGACGACGGCTTTCCAAGAGACCCAGTACTTC	CASSQTTAFQETQYF
TRBV6-2/TRBV6-3	NA	TRBJ2-1	NA	TGTGCCAGCAGTTACTCGACGCGCCCCTACAATGAGCAGTTCTTC	CASSYSTRPYNEQFF
TRBV28	NA	TRBJ2-5	many	TGTGCCAGCAGTTTTATGAGCTCCACACAAGAGACCCAGTACTTC	CASSFMSSTQETQYF
TRBV9	NA	TRBJ2-2	NA	TGTGCCAGCAGCGTAGAGTGGGGCCCCACCGGGGAGCTGTTTTTT	CASSVEWGPTGELFF
TRBV6-2/TRBV6-3	NA	TRBJ2-5	many	TGTGCCAGCAGTCGTTCTTCAGCGGGTAAAACGACCCAGTACTTC	CASSRSSAGKTTQYF
TRBV5-1	NA	TRBJ1-2	NA	TGCGCCAGCAGCTTGTTCGATCGGACAGCCCTAGGAAACTATGGCTACACCTTC	CASSLFDRTALGNYGYTF
TRBV29-1	TRBD2	TRBJ2-7	NA	TGCAGCGTTAAGGGCAGCGGGAGCTACGAGCAGTACTTC	CSVKGSGSYEQYF
TRBV6-1	TRBD1	TRBJ2-7	many	TGTGCCAGCAGGTTGTCGGGACAGGGGTCCTCCTACGAGCAGTACTTC	CASRLSGQGSSYEQYF
TRBV7-6	NA	TRBJ2-2	many	TGTGCCAGCAGCTTAGGTTTTCTTGACACCGGGGAGCTGTTTTTT	CASSLGFLDTGELFF
TRBV27	NA	TRBJ2-7	many	TGTGCCAGCAGTTTAAAGGGGATATGGTACGAGCAGTACTTC	CASSLKGIWYEQYF
TRBV11-1	TRBD1	TRBJ1-5	few	TGTGCCAGCACCCAGGGGGCCCCCAATCAGCCCCAGCATTTT	CASTQGAPNQPQHF
TRBV6-1	NA	TRBJ2-7	many	TGTGCCAGCGCTGACGTCCGGGACACCTACGAGCAGTACTTC	CASADVRDTYEQYF
TRBV6-5	TRBD1	TRBJ1-1	NA	TGTGCCAGCAGTTACGGACAGGGACCCACTGAAGCTTTCTTT	CASSYGQGPTEAFF
TRBV5-1	NA	TRBJ1-1	many	TGCGCCAGCACCCTGGGGGGGATGAACACTGAAGCTTTCTTT	CASTLGGMNTEAFF
TRBV12-3/TRBV12-4	NA	TRBJ2-5	many	TGTGCCAGCAGTTTAACTAGCTCTGGAGAGACCCAGTACTTC	CASSLTSSGETQYF
TRBV5-1	TRBD2	TRBJ2-2	few	TGCGCCAGCAGCCCAAGACTAGCGAAGGTCTTAGGGAACACCGGGGAGCTGTTTTTT	CASSPRLAKVLGNTGELFF
TRBV9	TRBD1	TRBJ2-2	many	TGTGCCAGCAGCTTAGGACAGGGCAGCCTCCTCGGGGAGCTGTTTTTT	CASSLGQGSLLGELFF
TRBV4-3	NA	TRBJ2-3	many	TGCGCCAGCAGCCTAGGCCACCCGGGCACAGAAGTAATGCAGTATTTT	CASSLGHPGTEVMQYF
TRBV6-2/TRBV6-3	NA	TRBJ2-3	many	TGTGCCAGCAGTCGGGGGAGTGCCGGAGATACGCAGTATTTT	CASSRGSAGDTQYF
TRBV29-1	NA	TRBJ2-2	many	TGCAGCGTTGAGTCATCAACCCCTTTTAACACCGGGGAGCTGTTTTTT	CSVESSTPFNTGELFF
TRBV18	NA	TRBJ2-1	many	TGTGCCAGCTCACTGGACGACACCCGCGGGTACAATGAGCAGTTCTTC	CASSLDDTRGYNEQFF